This T cell receptor beta chain is drawn from a study of blood T cell repertoires in COVID-19. Study-level background: Samples of COVID-19 (acute and convalescent) were obtained from the United States, Italy and Spain. T cells, B-cell-depleted T cells, or PBMCs supplied cDNA or gDNA.

As originally analysed: Estimation of nucleated cell counts relied on the amplification of reference gene primers. The method was immunoSEQ multiplex PCR; TCRdb's version includes in-frame clones alone and lacks a portion of them. V, J and clone size are taken as reported in that table, and D and trimming were inferred from the DNA itself. Among 100,000 to 150,000 clones listed, around 83% were seen once. The V end was cut by 4 bases, the J end by 6 bases, with 10 bases between. Germline V gives CDR1 SGHDT, CDR2 YYEEEE. CDR3 size: 12 residues. J is TRBJ1-2 and V is TRBV5-6; D gene unclear. Sequencing was performed on peripheral blood. The receptor comes from a man aged 40-49 years with active or convalescent COVID-19. CDR3 DNA: TGTGCCAGCAGCCCGCTGGGCGATGGCTACACCTTC. Translation gives CASSPLGDGYTF.